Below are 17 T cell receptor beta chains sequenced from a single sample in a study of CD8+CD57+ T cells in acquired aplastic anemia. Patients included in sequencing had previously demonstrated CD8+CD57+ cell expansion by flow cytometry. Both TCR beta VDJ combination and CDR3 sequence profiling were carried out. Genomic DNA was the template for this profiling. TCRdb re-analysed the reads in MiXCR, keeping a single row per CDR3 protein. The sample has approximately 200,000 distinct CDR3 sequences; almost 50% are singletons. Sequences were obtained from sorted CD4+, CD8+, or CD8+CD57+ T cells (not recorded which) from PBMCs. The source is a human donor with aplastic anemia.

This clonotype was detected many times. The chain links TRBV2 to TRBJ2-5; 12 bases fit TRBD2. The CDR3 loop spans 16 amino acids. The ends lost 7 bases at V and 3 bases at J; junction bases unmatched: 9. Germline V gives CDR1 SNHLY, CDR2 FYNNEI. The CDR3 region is CASTRTSGGIKETQYF. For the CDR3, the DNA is TGTGCCAGCACGCGTACTAGCGGGGGGATAAAAGAGACCCAGTACTTC.

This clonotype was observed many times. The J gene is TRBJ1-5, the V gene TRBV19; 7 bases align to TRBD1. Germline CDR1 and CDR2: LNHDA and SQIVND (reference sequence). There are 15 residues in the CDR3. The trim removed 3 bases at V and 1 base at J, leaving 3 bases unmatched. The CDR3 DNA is TGTGCCAGTAGTATCGACAGGGAAAGCAATCAGCCCCAGCATTTT. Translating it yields CASSIDRESNQPQHF.

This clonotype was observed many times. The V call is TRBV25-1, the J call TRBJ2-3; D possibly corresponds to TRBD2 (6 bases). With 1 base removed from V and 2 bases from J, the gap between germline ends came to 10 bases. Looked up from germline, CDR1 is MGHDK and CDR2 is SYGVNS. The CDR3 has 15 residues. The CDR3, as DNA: TGTGCCAGCAGTGAATTCGGGGGTCCCACAGATACGCAGTATTTT. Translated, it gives CASSEFGGPTDTQYF.

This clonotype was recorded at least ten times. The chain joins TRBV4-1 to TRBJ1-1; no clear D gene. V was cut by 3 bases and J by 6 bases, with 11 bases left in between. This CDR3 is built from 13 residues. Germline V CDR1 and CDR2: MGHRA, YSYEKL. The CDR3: CASSHSTTPEAFF. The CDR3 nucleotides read TGCGCCAGCAGCCACAGTACAACCCCTGAAGCTTTCTTT.

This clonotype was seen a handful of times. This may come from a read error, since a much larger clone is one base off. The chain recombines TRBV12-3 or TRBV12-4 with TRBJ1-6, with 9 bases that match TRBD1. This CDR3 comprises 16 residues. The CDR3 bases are TGTGCCGGCAGCCTCGCTCCGGGACAGGGATTTCGCACCCTCCACTTT. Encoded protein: CAGSLAPGQGFRTLHF.

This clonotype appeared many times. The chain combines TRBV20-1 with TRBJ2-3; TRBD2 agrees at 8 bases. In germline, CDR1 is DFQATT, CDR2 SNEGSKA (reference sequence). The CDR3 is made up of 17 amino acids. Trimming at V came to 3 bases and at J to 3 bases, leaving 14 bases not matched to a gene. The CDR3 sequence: CSASPSGAGAVTDTQYF. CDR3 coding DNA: TGCAGTGCTAGCCCCTCAGGAGCGGGGGCCGTAACAGATACGCAGTATTTT.

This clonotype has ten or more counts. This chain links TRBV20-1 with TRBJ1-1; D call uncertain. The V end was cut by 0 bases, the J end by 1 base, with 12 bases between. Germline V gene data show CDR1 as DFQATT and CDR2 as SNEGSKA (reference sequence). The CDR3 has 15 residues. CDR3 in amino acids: CSARDLSSGNTEAFF. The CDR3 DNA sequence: TGCAGTGCTAGAGATTTGAGCTCGGGGAACACTGAAGCTTTCTTT.

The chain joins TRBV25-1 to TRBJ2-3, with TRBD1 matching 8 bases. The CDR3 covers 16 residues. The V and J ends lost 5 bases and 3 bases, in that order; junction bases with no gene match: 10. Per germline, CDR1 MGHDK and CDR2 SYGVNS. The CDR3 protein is CASSRRDRPYTDTQYF. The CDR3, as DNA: TGTGCCAGCAGTAGGAGGGACAGGCCGTATACAGATACGCAGTATTTT.

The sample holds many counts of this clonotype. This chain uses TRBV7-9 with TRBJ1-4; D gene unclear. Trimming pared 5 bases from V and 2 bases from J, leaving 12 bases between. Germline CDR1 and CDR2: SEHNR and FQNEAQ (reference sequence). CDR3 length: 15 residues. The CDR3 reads CASSHLLGTNEKLFF. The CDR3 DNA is TGTGCCAGCAGCCACCTTCTTGGGACTAATGAAAAACTGTTTTTT.

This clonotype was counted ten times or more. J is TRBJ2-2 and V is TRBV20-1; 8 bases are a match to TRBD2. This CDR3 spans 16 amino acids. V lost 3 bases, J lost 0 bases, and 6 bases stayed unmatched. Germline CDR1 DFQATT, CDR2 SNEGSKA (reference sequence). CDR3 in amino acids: CSARRGGGPNTGELFF. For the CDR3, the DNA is TGCAGTGCTAGGAGGGGCGGGGGGCCGAACACCGGGGAGCTGTTTTTT.

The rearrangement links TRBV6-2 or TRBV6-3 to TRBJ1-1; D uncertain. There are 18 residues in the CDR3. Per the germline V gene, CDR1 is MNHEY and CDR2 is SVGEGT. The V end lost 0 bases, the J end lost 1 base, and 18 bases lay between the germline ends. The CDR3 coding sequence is TGTGCCAGCAGTTACTCGGGTCGAGGAGGTAAAAAGAACACTGAAGCTTTCTTT. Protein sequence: CASSYSGRGGKKNTEAFF.

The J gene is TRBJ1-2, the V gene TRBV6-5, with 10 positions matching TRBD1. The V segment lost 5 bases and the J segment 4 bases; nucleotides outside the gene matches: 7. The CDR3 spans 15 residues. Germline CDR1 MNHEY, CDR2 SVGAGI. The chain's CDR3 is CASSAIRTGGYGYTF. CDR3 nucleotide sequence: TGTGCCAGCAGTGCCATACGGACAGGGGGCTATGGCTACACCTTC.

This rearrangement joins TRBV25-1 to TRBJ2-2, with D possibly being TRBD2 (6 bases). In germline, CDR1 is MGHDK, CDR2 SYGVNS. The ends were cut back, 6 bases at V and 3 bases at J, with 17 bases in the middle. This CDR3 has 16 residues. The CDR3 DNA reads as TGTGCCAGCAGCTTAACTCCCGGGGGAGACACCGGGGAGCTGTTTTTT. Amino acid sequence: CASSLTPGGDTGELFF.

The CDR3 region has the DNA TGCAGTGCTAGACACAGGGGGGATCACTATGGCTACACCTTC. Residues: CSARHRGDHYGYTF. The chain has TRBV20-1 and TRBJ1-2, with TRBD1 identical over 8 bases. V shed 2 bases, J shed 3 bases, and the junction held 5 bases outside the gene matches. CDR1 and CDR2 from the germline V gene are DFQATT and SNEGSKA (reference sequence). CDR3 length: 14 residues.

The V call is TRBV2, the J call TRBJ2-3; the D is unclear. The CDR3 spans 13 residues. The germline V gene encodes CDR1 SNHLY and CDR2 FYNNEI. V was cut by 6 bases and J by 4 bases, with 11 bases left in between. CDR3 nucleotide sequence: TGTGCCAGCAGCTTAACGCGATCAGATACGCAGTATTTT. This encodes CASSLTRSDTQYF.

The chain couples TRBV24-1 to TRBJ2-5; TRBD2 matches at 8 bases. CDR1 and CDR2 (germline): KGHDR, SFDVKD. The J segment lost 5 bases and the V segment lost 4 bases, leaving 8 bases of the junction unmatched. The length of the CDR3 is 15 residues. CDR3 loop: CATSDTGTSGETQYF. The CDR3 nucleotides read TGTGCCACCAGTGACACCGGGACTAGTGGTGAGACCCAGTACTTC.

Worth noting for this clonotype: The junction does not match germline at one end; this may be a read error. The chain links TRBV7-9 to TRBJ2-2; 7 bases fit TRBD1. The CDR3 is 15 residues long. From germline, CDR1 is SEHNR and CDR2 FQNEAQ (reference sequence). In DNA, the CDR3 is TGTGCCGGCAGGGCTCCAGGGGGACGGACCGGGGAGCTGTTTTTT. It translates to CAGRAPGGRTGELFF.